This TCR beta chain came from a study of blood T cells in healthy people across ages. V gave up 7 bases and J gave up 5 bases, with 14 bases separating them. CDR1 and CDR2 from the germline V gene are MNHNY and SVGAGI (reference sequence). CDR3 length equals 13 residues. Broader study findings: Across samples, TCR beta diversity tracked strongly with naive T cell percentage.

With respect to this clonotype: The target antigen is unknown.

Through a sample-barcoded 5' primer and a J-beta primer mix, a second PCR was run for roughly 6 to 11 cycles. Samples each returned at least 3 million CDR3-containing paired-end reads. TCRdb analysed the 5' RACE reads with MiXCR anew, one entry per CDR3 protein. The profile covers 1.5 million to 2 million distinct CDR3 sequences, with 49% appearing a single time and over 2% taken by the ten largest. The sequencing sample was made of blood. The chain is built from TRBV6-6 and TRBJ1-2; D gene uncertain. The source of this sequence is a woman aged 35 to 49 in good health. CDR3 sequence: CASTAEGRYGYTF. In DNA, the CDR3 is TGTGCCAGCACCGCCGAGGGAAGATATGGCTACACCTTC.